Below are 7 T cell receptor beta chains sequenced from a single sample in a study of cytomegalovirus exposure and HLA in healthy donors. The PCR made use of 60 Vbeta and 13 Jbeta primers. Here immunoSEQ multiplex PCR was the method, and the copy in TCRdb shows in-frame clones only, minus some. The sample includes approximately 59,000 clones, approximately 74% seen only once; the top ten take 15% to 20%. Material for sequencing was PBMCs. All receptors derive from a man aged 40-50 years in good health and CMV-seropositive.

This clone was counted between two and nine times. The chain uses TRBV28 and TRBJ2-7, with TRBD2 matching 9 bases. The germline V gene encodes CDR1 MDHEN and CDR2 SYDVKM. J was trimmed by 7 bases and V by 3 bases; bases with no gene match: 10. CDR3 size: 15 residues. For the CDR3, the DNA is TGTGCCAGCAGTTTCGGGCGGGAGGGCCTGGAAGAGCAGTACTTC. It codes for CASSFGREGLEEQYF.

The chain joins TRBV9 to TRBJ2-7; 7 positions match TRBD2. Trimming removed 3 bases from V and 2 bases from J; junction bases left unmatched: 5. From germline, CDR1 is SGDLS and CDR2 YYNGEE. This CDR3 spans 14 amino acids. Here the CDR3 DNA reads TGTGCCAGCAGCGCCACCGGGACTACCTACGAGCAGTACTTC. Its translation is CASSATGTTYEQYF.

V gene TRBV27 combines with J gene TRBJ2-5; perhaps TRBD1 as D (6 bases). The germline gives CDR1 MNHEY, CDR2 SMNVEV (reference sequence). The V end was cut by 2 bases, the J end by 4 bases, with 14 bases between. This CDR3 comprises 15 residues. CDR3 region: CASSLQGWLGETQYF. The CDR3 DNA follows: TGTGCCAGCAGTTTACAGGGGTGGTTGGGAGAGACCCAGTACTTC.

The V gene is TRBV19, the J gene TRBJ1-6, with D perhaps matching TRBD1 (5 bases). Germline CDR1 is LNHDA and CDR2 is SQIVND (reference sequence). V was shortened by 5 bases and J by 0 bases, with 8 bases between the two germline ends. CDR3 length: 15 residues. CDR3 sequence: CASSGASSYNSPLHF. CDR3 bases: TGTGCCAGTAGTGGGGCGAGCTCCTATAATTCACCCCTCCACTTT. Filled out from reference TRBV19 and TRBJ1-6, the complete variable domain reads DGGITQSPKYLFRKEGQNVTLSCEQNLNHDAMYWYRQDPGQGLRLIYYSQIVNDFQKGDIAEGYSVSREKKESFPLTVTSAQKNPTAFYLCASSGASSYNSPLHFGNGTRLTVT.

The CDR3 DNA is TGTGCCAGCAGCCGTACGGGGGATCCGGGCAACACCATATATTTT. This translates into CASSRTGDPGNTIYF. The rearrangement joins TRBV11-2 to TRBJ1-3; possible D gene TRBD1, 5 bases. The V and J ends lost 5 bases and 7 bases respectively, with 18 bases between them. The germline V gene encodes CDR1 SGHAT and CDR2 FQNNGV. The CDR3 is 15 residues long. Drawing the rest from reference TRBV11-2 and TRBJ1-3, the complete variable domain is EAGVAQSPRYKIIEKRQSVAFWCNPISGHATLYWYQQILGQGPKLLIQFQNNGVVDDSQLPKDRFSAERLKGVDSTLKIQPAKLEDSAVYLCASSRTGDPGNTIYFGEGSWLTVV.

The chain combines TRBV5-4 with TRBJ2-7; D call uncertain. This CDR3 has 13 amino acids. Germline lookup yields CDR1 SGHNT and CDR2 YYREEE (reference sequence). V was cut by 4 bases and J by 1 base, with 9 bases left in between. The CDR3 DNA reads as TGTGCCAGCAGCCCCCGAGGATCCTACGAGCAGTACTTC. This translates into CASSPRGSYEQYF.

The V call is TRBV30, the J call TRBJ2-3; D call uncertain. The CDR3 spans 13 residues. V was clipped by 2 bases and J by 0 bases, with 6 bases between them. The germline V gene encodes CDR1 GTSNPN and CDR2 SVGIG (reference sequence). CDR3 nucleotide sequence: TGTGCCTGGAGTTCCGGGAGCACAGATACGCAGTATTTT. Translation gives CAWSSGSTDTQYF.